Below, one TCR beta chain is given with its context. The clone's antigen remains unknown. No base quality information exists; no much larger clone differs at one position. The data were taken from a study of cytomegalovirus exposure and HLA in healthy donors (dated by TCRdb to the late 2010s). About the investigation overall: An earlier analysis of more than 550 of the donors reported roughly 300 Gb of sequence data and around 120 million unique TCR beta sequences obtained from roughly 180 million T cells. Approximately 300 gigabases of sequencing data and around 90 million unique TCR sequences made up an early release that covered about 640 HLA-typed donors. The genetic ancestry cluster associated with self-reported Caucasian donors included around four fifths of the roughly 400 genotyped donors. The study aimed to test whether cataloging public T cell receptors could reveal signatures of past pathogen exposure. Using immunosequencing, the study profiled T cell repertoires from roughly 650 subjects and related those repertoires to cytomegalovirus serostatus. In addition to the first cohort of 666 subjects, a separate validation cohort of approximately 120 different subjects was used. High-throughput TCR immunosequencing, statistical association of individual TCRs with disease status, and machine learning were combined to predict cytomegalovirus infection status. In a later analysis, previously published TCR beta repertoires from about 670 donors were re-analyzed and high-resolution HLA genotyping was added so that TCR occurrence patterns could be studied. The later analysis used no new phenotypic data to find candidate immune exposures, relying instead on TCR beta sequences and their occurrence across donors. In an earlier analysis of around 540 of the donors, high-throughput TCR beta sequencing was used to judge whether each TCR beta V gene segment behaved as functional or pseudogenic. Donor age, sex, ethnicity and CMV serostatus were compiled alongside the repertoire data. Genome-wide SNP genotypes for about 65% of the 666 donors were used in a later genetic analysis, which treated that subset as a discovery cohort. All discovery cohort repertoires had been generated on a single sequencing platform. HLA typing covered class I and class II loci at four-digit resolution. Typing coverage differed by locus: A, B, C, DRB1 and DQB1 were typed in about 629-640 donors, DQA1 in about 510, DPA1 in some 610, and DPB1 in 450 to 480. Roughly five DR-DQ haplotypes were handled as single units for association and clustering because linkage in the cohort was strong. Across about 380 genotyped donors of the cohort, an average of roughly 250,000 unique TCR beta nucleotide sequences per donor were sequenced, and roughly 18% of those sequences were non-productive.

V sheds 4 bases and J sheds 8 bases, leaving 14 bases between their ends. CDR3 length: 13 amino acids, cysteine to phenylalanine. Just CDR3 DNA is preserved here, 39 bases in frame from base 1. As encoded in the germline V gene, CDR1 is MNHEY while CDR2 is SVGAGI. Findings and caveats that apply to the study as a whole: Roughly uniform sequencing depth across donors was assumed in presence/absence analyses, although this assumption may not hold. A further reported finding was that TCR beta sequences accurately predicted the HLA-A and HLA-B alleles for most subjects in the first cohort. According to the authors, the approach could potentially be generalized to other disease states and immunological phenotypes. In a later analysis, most CMV-associated TCR beta chains were found to appear HLA-restricted, with HLA associations seemingly driven largely by CMV exposure. Three of the identified cytomegalovirus-associated TCR beta chains were confirmed in vitro to be specific for cytomegalovirus antigens. Some IMGT-functional V segments, including TRBV6-2 and TRBV6-3, could not be distinguished by the 87-base-pair reads and were therefore excluded. Correlated functional status among segregating V segments might be attributable to linkage disequilibrium, but an unknown experimental factor could not be ruled out. When HLA alleles, especially DR and DQ, strongly co-occurred, attributing TCR associations to individual alleles was difficult. Across donors, most TCR sequences were observed very rarely, whereas some public TCRs were present in many individuals. A later analysis found that TCR association rates varied across HLA loci, with DRB1 alleles showing the most associated TCRs and HLA-C alleles the fewest. In a later analysis, HLA-associated TCR beta chains showed more clonal expansion and lower generation probabilities than non-associated chains that were equally common. An earlier analysis of several hundred of the donors showed that most TCR beta V segments appeared in productive rearrangements either about 87% or about 30% of the time, which broadly matched IMGT annotations. According to a later genetic analysis, donors in an Asian-associated ancestry cluster had fewer N-insertions in productive TCRs than the approximately 650-donor mean. A cluster of highly shared sequence variants was judged likely to be a technical artifact of the sequencing pipeline. In a later analysis, several top co-occurrence clusters were reported to appear linked to parvovirus B19, influenza, CMV and Epstein-Barr virus. The study listed 150 to 200 TCR beta chains as associated with cytomegalovirus. In this cohort, only TCR beta chains were sequenced, and detectable features were limited by the absence of alpha or paired-chain data. Because counts were too low, 15 to 20 rarely observed V segments, including chromosome 9 orphons, were excluded from the earlier analysis of 587 of the donors. Cytomegalovirus status was reported to be diagnosed by the classifier with high specificity and sensitivity in both the original and validation cohorts. An association between a missense DCLRE1C variant and V-gene and J-gene trimming of TCR beta chains was found in a later genetic analysis and replicated in an independent cohort. Because HLA typing was unavailable for some donors at each locus, only the typed subset was used in association tests. Immune exposure information for the cohort was limited to CMV serostatus. Specific HLA alleles were associated with some 15,000 TCR beta sequences at a false discovery rate of 0.05 in a later analysis.

Library preparation employed the immunoSEQ multiplex PCR assay. For the multiplex PCR, a mixture combining 60 forward primers for TCR Vbeta segments and 13 reverse primers for TCR Jbeta segments was used. The CDR3 region of rearranged TCR beta genes was amplified from genomic DNA with a multiplex PCR assay. The amplified TCR beta libraries were sequenced on the Illumina HiSeq System as 87-base-pair reads. The original methods were these. A later analysis counted approximately 84 million unique TCR beta chains across the 650 to 800 repertoires, and 9 million to 14 million of these chains were shared by at least two donors. Raw reads were error-corrected and collapsed into unique sequences by a nearest-neighbor algorithm in which closely related sequences were merged to remove PCR and sequencing errors. Alignment of CDR3 sequences to IMGT reference sequences was used to assign V, D and J gene segments. For a sequence to be retained, a match of at least six nucleotides was required to both a V gene segment and a J gene segment. Rearrangements were called productive when the CDR3 lacked stop codons and stayed in frame with V and J; all others were non-productive. CDR3 was defined according to IMGT convention as the region running from the second conserved V-encoded cysteine to the conserved J-encoded phenylalanine. In an earlier analysis of just under 600 of the donors, sequences lacking an unambiguous match to a single V gene segment were excluded. An earlier analysis of fewer than 650 of the donors classified V segments as functional when productive rearrangements were above 56.7% and as segregating when the standard deviation between donors was above 5%. A statistical classification framework was built to diagnose cytomegalovirus status from the catalog of TCR beta chain sequences. In a later analysis, V and J genes were assigned by comparing TCR nucleotide sequences against IMGT/GENE-DB human TR gene sequences. A later analysis assigned CDR3 sequences and most-parsimonious VDJ recombination scenarios with the TCRdist pipeline. A later analysis defined each TCR beta chain by its CDR3 amino acid sequence plus V-gene family, and excluded reads lacking a unique V-gene family. In a later analysis, fewer than 600 highly shared, low-generation-probability nucleotide sequences were removed to address suspected cross-contamination and a sequencing artifact. In a later analysis, a clonal expansion index was calculated for each public chain from normalized within-repertoire ranks of inferred template counts. Generation probabilities in a later analysis came from a VDJ recombination model fitted to out-of-frame rearrangements, and those results were checked against IGoR. A later analysis scored TCR-TCR, TCR-HLA and TCR-CMV co-occurrence with hypergeometric tests, applying a repertoire-size bias correction to TCR pairs. A later analysis estimated false discovery rates by permuting HLA or CMV assignments 20 times. In a later analysis, co-occurring TCRs were grouped using DBSCAN, and TCRdist sequence similarity was added for clustering within HLA-allele-positive subsets. Repertoires with fewer than 30,000 or more than 120,000 public chains were left out of co-occurrence clustering, as were about 5 repertoires with anomalous nucleotide sharing. TCRdb's version of the immuneACCESS table is confined to in-frame rearrangements and falls short of the full clone set. An unresolved V gene accounts for under half of the shortfall where checked; the remainder is of unknown origin. V and J calls and clone size are as listed in that table; D and trimming were resolved from the DNA. This sample holds roughly 90,000 clones; 85% to 90% were observed only once. 2.3% of the sample lies in the top ten.

In total, around 600 healthy bone marrow donors made up the cohort. At the time of sampling, all cohort members were nominally healthy, though unrecorded immune exposures were likely present. The donor was CMV seronegative and belonged to the group of 352 seronegative cohort members. A peripheral blood sample was collected from each donor, and TCR beta sequencing was performed on peripheral blood mononuclear cells. The Qiagen DNeasy Blood Extraction Kit was used to extract genomic DNA from the blood cell samples. This TCR was recovered from a man younger than 30 in good health and CMV-seronegative. The rearrangement combines TRBV6-5 with TRBJ1-1, with the D gene too uncertain to name. The sequenced sample was PBMCs. The DNA sequence reads TGTGCCAGCAGTTCCATCGTTGGCAGGGAAGCTTTCTTT. Its translation reads: CASSSIVGREAFF.